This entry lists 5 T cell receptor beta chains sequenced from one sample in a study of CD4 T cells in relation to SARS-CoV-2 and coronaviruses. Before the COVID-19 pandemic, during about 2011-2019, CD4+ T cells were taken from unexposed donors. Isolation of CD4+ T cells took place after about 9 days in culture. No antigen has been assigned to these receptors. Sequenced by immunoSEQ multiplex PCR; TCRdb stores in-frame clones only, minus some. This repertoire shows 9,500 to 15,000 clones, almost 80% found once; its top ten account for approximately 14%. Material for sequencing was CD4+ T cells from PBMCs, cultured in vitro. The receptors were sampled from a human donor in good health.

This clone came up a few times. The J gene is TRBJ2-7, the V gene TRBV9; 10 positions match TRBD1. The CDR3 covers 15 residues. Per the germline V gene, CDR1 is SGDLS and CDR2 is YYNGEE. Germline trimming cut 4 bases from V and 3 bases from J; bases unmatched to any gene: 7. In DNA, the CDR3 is TGTGCCAGCAGCTCTTCTGGGACAGGGGTCTACGAGCAGTACTTC. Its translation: CASSSSGTGVYEQYF.

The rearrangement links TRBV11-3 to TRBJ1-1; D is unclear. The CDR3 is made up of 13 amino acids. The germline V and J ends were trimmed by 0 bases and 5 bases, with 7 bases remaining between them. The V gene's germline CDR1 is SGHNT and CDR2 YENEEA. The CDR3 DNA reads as TGTGCCAGCAGCTTAGATGGGTGGACTGAAGCTTTCTTT. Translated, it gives CASSLDGWTEAFF.

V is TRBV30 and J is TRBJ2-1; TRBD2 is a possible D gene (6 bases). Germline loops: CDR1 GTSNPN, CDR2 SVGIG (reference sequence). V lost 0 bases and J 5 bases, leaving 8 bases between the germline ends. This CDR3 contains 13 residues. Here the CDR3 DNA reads TGTGCCTGGAGTGTATGGGGGGACAATGAGCAGTTCTTC. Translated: CAWSVWGDNEQFF.

Here the CDR3 reads CASSHPAPRQLTEETQYF. DNA for the CDR3: TGCGCCAGCAGTCACCCCGCACCTCGGCAGCTCACAGAAGAGACCCAGTACTTC. The chain has TRBV23-1 and TRBJ2-5; D is uncertain. TRBV23-1 carries the ORF label, with uncertain function. There are 18 residues in the CDR3. Trimming shortened V by 3 bases and J by 3 bases, and 23 bases separated the two germline ends.

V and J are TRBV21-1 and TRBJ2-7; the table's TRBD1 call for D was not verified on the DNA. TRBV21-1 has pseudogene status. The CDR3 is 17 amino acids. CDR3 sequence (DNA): TGTGCCAGCAGCAAATTTCCTGCGGGACAGGTTACCTACGAGCAGTACTTC. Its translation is CASSKFPAGQVTYEQYF.